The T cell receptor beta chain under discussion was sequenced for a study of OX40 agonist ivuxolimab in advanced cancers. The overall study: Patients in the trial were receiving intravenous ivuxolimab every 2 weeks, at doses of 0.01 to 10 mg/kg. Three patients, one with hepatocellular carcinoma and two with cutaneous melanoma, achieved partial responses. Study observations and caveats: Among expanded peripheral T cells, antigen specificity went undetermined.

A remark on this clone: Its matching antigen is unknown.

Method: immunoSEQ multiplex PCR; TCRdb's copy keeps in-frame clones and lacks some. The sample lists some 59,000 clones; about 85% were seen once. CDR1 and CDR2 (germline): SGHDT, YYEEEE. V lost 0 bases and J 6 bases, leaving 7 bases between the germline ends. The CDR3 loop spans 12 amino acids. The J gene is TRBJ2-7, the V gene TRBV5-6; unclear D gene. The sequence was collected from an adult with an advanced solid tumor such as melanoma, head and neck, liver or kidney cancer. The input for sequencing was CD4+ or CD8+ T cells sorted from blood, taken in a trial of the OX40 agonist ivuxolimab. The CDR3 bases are TGTGCCAGCAGCTTGGGAAGATCCGAGCAGTACTTC. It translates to CASSLGRSEQYF.